This TCR beta chain was documented in a study of cytomegalovirus exposure and HLA in healthy donors. The PCR had 60 Vbeta and 13 Jbeta primers. Data came from immunoSEQ multiplex PCR; TCRdb stores just in-frame clones and leaves some out. The table lists under 75,000 clones. With regard to this clone: Its antigen is as yet unknown.

Points from the study as a whole: The study flagged around 150 TCR beta chains as cytomegalovirus-associated.

The receptor comes from a female donor in good health and CMV-seropositive. Material: PBMCs.

The CDR3 region is CASSFLRQGAGEQYF. CDR3 coding DNA: TGTGCCAGCAGTTTCCTGCGACAGGGGGCGGGCGAGCAGTACTTC. The rearrangement uses TRBV27 and TRBJ2-7; 10 nucleotides line up with TRBD1. The length of the CDR3 is 15 residues. Germline CDR1 is MNHEY and CDR2 is SMNVEV (reference sequence). J lost 6 bases, V lost 3 bases, and 8 bases had no gene match.